Presented here are 2 T cell receptor beta chains from one specimen sequenced in a study of blood T cell repertoires in COVID-19. The protocol was immunoSEQ multiplex PCR, while the TCRdb copy is restricted to in-frame clones and leaves out a portion. Of about 62,000 clones listed, 75% to 90% are singletons. The sequenced sample was peripheral blood. The origin of the receptors is a woman aged 80 or over with acute or convalescent COVID-19.

J is TRBJ2-2 and V is TRBV5-1; 14 bases are a match to TRBD2. Trimming took 4 bases from V and 4 from J; bases not matched to a gene: 3. The CDR3 loop spans 16 amino acids. Germline V gene sequence: CDR1 SGHRS, CDR2 YFSETQ. The CDR3 nucleotides are TGCGCCAGCAGCGTGGGGACTAGCGGGAGCACCGGGGAGCTGTTTTTT. Protein product: CASSVGTSGSTGELFF.

The chain recombines TRBV7-3 with TRBJ1-1; 9 nucleotides line up with TRBD1. Germline CDR1 SGHTA, CDR2 FQGTGA. The CDR3 is 14 amino acids. J gave up 1 base and V 5 bases, and 2 bases lay outside the gene matches. The CDR3 reads CASSQTGGNTEAFF. CDR3 DNA: TGTGCCAGCAGCCAGACAGGGGGGAACACTGAAGCTTTCTTT.